Given below is one T cell receptor beta chain in context. Its antigen remains unidentified. No base-level quality is on record; no much larger clone is a single base apart. This sample is part of a study of T-cell memory formation after mild COVID-19 listed by TCRdb under 2021. Describing the broader study: Most TCR sequence clusters were specific to one of the two donors. Two young, previously healthy adult volunteers made up the cohort, one male and one female. T-cell clones expanding and contracting after mild COVID-19 in a couple of donors were tracked by longitudinal TCRalpha and TCRbeta repertoire sequencing.

Ficoll-Paque density gradient centrifugation was the method used to isolate PBMCs. Reads for this sample came from an Illumina NovaSeq 6000. cDNA libraries for TCRalpha and TCRbeta were prepared by 5'RACE using constant-segment primers, with sample barcodes and unique molecular identifiers added. Trizol reagent was used to extract RNA from every sample. Amplification of the libraries took two PCR steps, and the second step added a second sample barcode plus Illumina TruSeq adapters. Sequencing of libraries was performed on an Illumina NovaSeq with 2 x 150 bp paired-end reads. The paper's data handling went like this. The reads were demultiplexed and collapsed into UMI-guided consensus sequences using migec v1.2.7. Using mixcr v2.1.11, the UMI consensuses were aligned to TRA and TRB V and J templates and assembled into clonotypes. A clonotype was counted as expanded or contracted only when both edgeR and NoisET called the clonotype significant, with the noise models trained on biological replicates. edgeR calls used a false discovery rate-adjusted p below 0.01 and a log2 fold-change threshold of 1. As an exploratory analysis of dynamics, PCA with hierarchical clustering was applied to max-normalized trajectories of the 1000 most abundant clonotypes. Separately sequenced CD4+ and CD8+ repertoires were used to assign a CD4 or CD8 phenotype to each responding clone. TCRdb reanalyzed the raw reads on its own, using fastp at Q25 for trimming and MiXCR for clone calling, and kept in-frame beta chains. Each CDR3 protein gets just one entry, which takes the most common genes and DNA from the rows behind it. The V and J calls were not made by the authors but by TCRdb's processing. This sample lists 500,000 to 600,000 distinct CDR3 sequences; more than 15% were detected once. Around 11% of the sample goes to the ten largest clones.

What the research found in general, with its limitations: Balanced CD4/CD8 phenotypes were observed for clones contracting from day 15 to 85, whereas a bias towards CD4+ was observed for a second wave of clones expanding from day 15 to 37. The detection of some responding clones in pre-infection memory suggests that pre-existing cross-reactive memory T cells joined the SARS-CoV-2 response. The study covered only a couple of mild cases, and larger cohorts including severe cases with pre-infection samples were considered necessary. Contracting CD4+ clones appeared mostly in the CM and EM memory subsets, whereas CD8+ clones were enriched in EMRA. The second-wave clones that peaked on day 37 were not confirmed to be SARS-CoV-2 specific.

The CDR3 starts with the cysteine, ends with the phenylalanine, and has 12 residues. CDR3 DNA only is kept here, 36 bases in frame from base 1. From a lookup of the germline V gene, CDR1 and CDR2 are SGHTA and FQGNSA. Relative to germline, V is 6 bases shorter and J is 2 bases shorter, with 8 bases between their ends. This sequence uses TRBV7-2 and TRBJ2-7; the D gene is unclear. The sequenced sample was PBMCs or a T cell subset sorted from them (not recorded which). This receptor was obtained from an adult woman who had mild COVID-19 (a few samples of this study predate the infection). The sample titles of this study are shuffled in the database, so cell type and time point are left out; the donor was told from shared clones. CDR3 protein: CASRVTTYEQYF. The DNA sequence follows: TGTGCCAGCAGGGTCACTACCTACGAGCAGTACTTC.